The sequence of this TCR beta chain was determined in a study of cytomegalovirus exposure and HLA in healthy donors. Background on the study: Among the roughly 400 genotyped donors, 70% to 85% were placed in the Caucasian-associated ancestry cluster. Overall study results and limits: Productive rates of about 87% or about 30% were seen for most TCR beta V segments in an earlier analysis. A later analysis reportedly found fewer N-insertions in an Asian-associated ancestry cluster than the approximately 700-donor mean. In vitro confirmation showed three CMV-associated chains to be CMV antigen specific.

Primers: 60 Vbeta forward and 13 Jbeta reverse. Repertoires were generated with immunoSEQ multiplex PCR, while TCRdb's copy carries only in-frame clones and drops some. This table has about 190,000 clones, 82% appearing once. The CDR3 contains 13 residues. Per the germline V gene, CDR1 is SGHTA and CDR2 is FQGNSA. The V and J ends lost 5 bases and 10 bases respectively, with 12 bases between them. Of note for this clone: Its specificity is not known.

The clonotype was recovered from a woman aged 18-30 years in good health and CMV-seronegative. Sequencing was performed on PBMCs. The genes are TRBV7-2 and TRBJ1-6; no clear D. The CDR3 DNA reads as TGTGCCAGCAGCCCCTTCTGGGAGTCACCCCTCCACTTT. It encodes CASSPFWESPLHF.